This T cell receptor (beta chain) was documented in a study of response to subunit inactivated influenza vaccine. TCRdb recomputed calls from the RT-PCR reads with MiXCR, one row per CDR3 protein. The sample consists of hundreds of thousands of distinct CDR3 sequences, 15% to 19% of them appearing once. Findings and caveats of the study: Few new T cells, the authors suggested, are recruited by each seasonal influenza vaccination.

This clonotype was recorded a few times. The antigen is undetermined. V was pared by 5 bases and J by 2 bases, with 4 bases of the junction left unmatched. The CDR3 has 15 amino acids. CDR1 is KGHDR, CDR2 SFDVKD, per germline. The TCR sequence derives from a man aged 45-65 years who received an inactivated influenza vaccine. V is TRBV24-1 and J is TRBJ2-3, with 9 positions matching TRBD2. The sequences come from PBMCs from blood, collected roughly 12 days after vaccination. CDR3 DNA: TGTGCCACCAGTGTTAGCGGGGGCAACACAGATACGCAGTATTTT. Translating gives CATSVSGGNTDTQYF.